The 26 T cell receptor beta chains below all came from one sample that was sequenced in a study of radiotherapy plus CTLA-4 blockade in lung cancer. The assay was immunoSEQ multiplex PCR, and TCRdb's table has in-frame clones only and misses some. The data hold 45,000 to 55,000 clones, with around four fifths observed a single time. Source: peripheral blood, taken from a patient treated with radiotherapy plus ipilimumab. Receptors originate from a human donor with non-small cell lung cancer who had stable disease on radiotherapy plus ipilimumab.

On this clone: The sample carries other DNA sequences with the same CDR3. V gene TRBV7-9 combines with J gene TRBJ2-3, with D unresolved. V lost 5 bases, J lost 6 bases, and 9 bases lay in between. The CDR3 sequence is 12 residues long. Germline-derived CDR1 and CDR2 are SEHNR and FQNEAQ (reference sequence). The CDR3 sequence is CASSLRSDTQYF. CDR3 in DNA: TGTGCCAGCAGCCTTCGGTCGGATACGCAGTATTTT. Full variable domain (remainder filled in from reference TRBV7-9 and TRBJ2-3): DTGVSQNPRHKITKRGQNVTFRCDPISEHNRLYWYRQTLGQGPEFLTYFQNEAQLEKSRLLSDRFSAERPKGSFSTLEIQRTEQGDSAMYLCASSLRSDTQYFGPGTRLTVL.

The V gene is TRBV29-1, the J gene TRBJ2-1, with D hard to call. The length of the CDR3 is 12 residues. Germline-derived CDR1 and CDR2 are SQVTM and ANQGSEA. V lost 4 bases, J lost 9 bases, and 13 bases lay in between. CDR3 protein: CSVGSSSGEQFF. The CDR3 nucleotides read TGCAGCGTTGGGAGTTCCTCTGGTGAGCAGTTCTTC.

The chain combines TRBV5-1 with TRBJ2-7, with 13 nucleotides matching TRBD2. V shed 3 bases and J 4 bases; nucleotides not matched to a gene: 13. The CDR3 loop spans 18 amino acids. Germline V gene data show CDR1 as SGHRS and CDR2 as YFSETQ. The CDR3 DNA is TGCGCCAGCAGCTCCGGGACTAGCGGGACCACGACTATGTACGAGCAGTACTTC. It codes for CASSSGTSGTTTMYEQYF.

This chain joins TRBV4-3 and TRBJ2-5; 13 nucleotides align to TRBD2. The germline gives CDR1 LGHNA, CDR2 YSLEER. Trimming removed 1 base from V and 5 bases from J; junction bases left unmatched: 19. The CDR3 sequence is 21 residues long. The CDR3: CASSQVLPRTSGSLGMETQYF. CDR3 in DNA: TGCGCCAGCAGCCAAGTTCTGCCGCGGACTAGCGGGAGCTTAGGGATGGAGACCCAGTACTTC.

The chain carries TRBV5-1 and TRBJ1-4; D possibly corresponds to TRBD1 (5 bases). The V end lost 4 bases, the J end lost 0 bases, and 16 bases lay between the germline ends. The CDR3 has 17 amino acids. Germline V gene lookup returns CDR1 SGHRS and CDR2 YFSETQ. DNA for the CDR3: TGCGCCAGCAGCCTTACAGGAATAGGGGCAACTAATGAAAAACTGTTTTTT. As protein: CASSLTGIGATNEKLFF.

CDR3 amino acids: CASSKQSGEKLFF. DNA of the CDR3: TGTGCCAGCAGCAAGCAATCGGGGGAAAAACTGTTTTTT. The rearrangement uses TRBV5-4 and TRBJ1-4, with D unresolved. This CDR3 region has 13 residues. Germline loops: CDR1 SGHNT, CDR2 YYREEE (reference sequence). V dropped 4 bases and J dropped 8 bases, with 12 bases sitting between them.

The chain is built from TRBV27 and TRBJ1-1; 10 positions agree with TRBD1. CDR3 length equals 14 residues. Germline loops: CDR1 MNHEY, CDR2 SMNVEV (reference sequence). V was pared by 1 base and J by 6 bases, with 2 bases of the junction left unmatched. The DNA of the CDR3 is TGTGCCAGCAGTTTATGGGACAGGGGTGCTGAAGCTTTCTTT. As protein: CASSLWDRGAEAFF.

As concerns this clone: Other DNA variants within this sample encode the same CDR3. V gene TRBV20-1 combines with J gene TRBJ2-3; D remains ambiguous. The CDR3 has 11 residues. Between the trimmed V and J ends, which lost 0 bases and 5 bases, there was a span of 3 bases. Germline CDR1 reads DFQATT; CDR2 reads SNEGSKA (reference sequence). The CDR3 nucleotides are TGCAGTGCTAGAGACCGAGATACGCAGTATTTT. Translating gives CSARDRDTQYF.

V gene TRBV27 combines with J gene TRBJ1-2; D perhaps matches TRBD1 (6 bases). Germline CDR1 MNHEY, CDR2 SMNVEV (reference sequence). The germline V and J ends were trimmed by 2 bases and 2 bases, with 15 bases remaining between them. This CDR3 has 16 residues. CDR3 sequence: CASSLRKDSRNYGYTF. The CDR3 nucleotides are TGTGCCAGCAGTTTAAGGAAGGACAGCAGAAACTATGGCTACACCTTC.

CDR3 loop: CASSPGAGGRDEQYF. The CDR3 DNA reads TGTGCCAGCAGTCCTGGAGCGGGAGGAAGGGACGAGCAGTACTTC. The rearrangement links TRBV28 to TRBJ2-7; 9 bases align to TRBD2. In germline, CDR1 is MDHEN, CDR2 SYDVKM. The CDR3 runs 15 residues. V shed 5 bases, J shed 5 bases, and the junction held 10 bases outside the gene matches.

The chain recombines TRBV9 with TRBJ2-2; the D is unclear. Trimming took off 0 bases at V and 4 bases at J, with 4 bases between the two ends. Germline CDR1 reads SGDLS; CDR2 reads YYNGEE. This CDR3 region has 13 residues. CDR3 nucleotide sequence: TGTGCCAGCAGCGTAGGAGGCACCGGGGAGCTGTTTTTT. Amino acids: CASSVGGTGELFF. The complete variable domain, with remaining parts taken from reference TRBV9 and TRBJ2-2, reads DSGVTQTPKHLITATGQRVTLRCSPRSGDLSVYWYQQSLDQGLQFLIQYYNGEERAKGNILERFSAQQFPDLHSELNLSSLELGDSALYFCASSVGGTGELFFGEGSRLTVL.

CDR3: CASSPIPHRERQYF. The CDR3 bases are TGTGCCAGCAGTCCCATTCCGCACAGGGAACGCCAGTACTTC. The chain carries TRBV27 and TRBJ2-7; tentatively, D is TRBD1 (6 bases). Germline loops: CDR1 MNHEY, CDR2 SMNVEV (reference sequence). The V gene lost 5 bases and the J gene lost 10 bases, with 21 bases spanning the gap. The CDR3 spans 14 residues.

This rearrangement joins TRBV7-2 to TRBJ1-5; D is uncertain. Germline assignment: CDR1 SGHTA and CDR2 FQGNSA. Trimming stripped 2 bases from V and 7 bases from J, with 15 bases between. The CDR3 length is 15 residues. The CDR3 coding sequence is TGTGCCAGCAGCTTAAGCGGTTTAGGAGAACAGCCCCAGCATTTT. It codes for CASSLSGLGEQPQHF.

To note about this clone: One junction end does not reproduce the germline sequence, and a read error may be involved. This sample includes further DNA sequences coding for the same CDR3. This rearrangement joins TRBV7-2 to TRBJ1-5; D possibly corresponds to TRBD1 (5 bases). CDR3 length: 15 residues. Germline CDR1 reads SGHTA; CDR2 reads FQGNSA. In DNA form, the CDR3 reads TGTGCCAGCAGCTTAGTCAGGGAACCGAATCAGCCCCAGCACTTT. It translates to CASSLVREPNQPQHF. Full variable domain (rest looked up from reference TRBV7-2 and TRBJ1-5): GAGVSQSPSNKVTEKGKDVELRCDPISGHTALYWYRQSLGQGLEFLIYFQGNSAPDKSGLPSDRFSAERTGGSVSTLTIQRTQQEDSAVYLCASSLVREPNQPQHFGDGTRLSIL.

About this clone: The same CDR3 also results from other DNA sequences found in this sample. This rearrangement joins TRBV9 to TRBJ2-3; 9 nucleotides match TRBD1. The ends lost 0 bases at V and 8 bases at J; junction bases unmatched: 1. Germline values: CDR1 SGDLS, CDR2 YYNGEE. The CDR3 is 13 residues long. CDR3 bases: TGTGCCAGCAGCGTAGAGGGACAGGGTACGCAGTATTTT. As protein: CASSVEGQGTQYF.

This clone appeared a single time. The chain's CDR3 is CATSRGATEQYF. CDR3 nucleotide sequence: TGTGCCACCAGCAGAGGAGCGACCGAGCAGTACTTC. The rearrangement uses TRBV15 and TRBJ2-7; unclear D gene. Trimming stripped 1 base from V and 6 bases from J, with 7 bases between. Germline lookup yields CDR1 LNHNV and CDR2 YYDKDF (reference sequence). This CDR3 is 12 amino acids long.

The J gene is TRBJ2-7, the V gene TRBV11-2; no firm D call. V gave up 2 bases and J gave up 1 base, with 12 bases separating them. In germline, CDR1 is SGHAT, CDR2 FQNNGV. The CDR3 runs 15 residues. The CDR3 protein is CASSLIQGESYEQYF. In DNA form, the CDR3 reads TGTGCCAGCAGCTTAATCCAAGGAGAATCCTACGAGCAGTACTTC.

V and J are TRBV6-5 and TRBJ1-1; maybe TRBD1 (6 bases). The V and J ends lost 8 bases and 5 bases respectively, with 12 bases between them. Germline V gene data show CDR1 as MNHEY and CDR2 as SVGAGI. The CDR3 totals 12 residues. DNA for the CDR3: TGTGCCAGCTCCAGAGGGGGTACTGAAGCTTTCTTT. It encodes CASSRGGTEAFF.

The chain carries TRBV27 and TRBJ2-6; a weak D match, TRBD2 (5 bases). The CDR3 is made up of 17 amino acids. CDR1 and CDR2 (germline): MNHEY, SMNVEV (reference sequence). V lost 3 bases, J lost 4 bases, and 16 bases lay in between. CDR3 loop: CASSFEGRKAGANVLTF. In DNA, the CDR3 is TGTGCCAGCAGTTTCGAGGGCAGGAAAGCGGGGGCCAACGTCCTGACTTTC.

The chain joins TRBV29-1 to TRBJ2-7; 8 nucleotides line up with TRBD1. With V trimmed by 7 bases and J by 0 bases, 5 bases remained unmatched. CDR1 SQVTM and CDR2 ANQGSEA come from the germline V gene. The CDR3 is 13 residues long. In DNA form, the CDR3 reads TGCAGCGCCGGACAGGGCAGCTCCTACGAGCAGTACTTC. The encoded protein is CSAGQGSSYEQYF.

The rearrangement joins TRBV2 to TRBJ1-1; D is possibly TRBD1 (6 bases). Trimming took off 6 bases at V and 1 base at J, with 12 bases between the two ends. The germline V gene has CDR1 SNHLY and CDR2 FYNNEI. CDR3 length: 14 amino acids. The CDR3 DNA reads TGTGCCAGCAGGACCTCAGGGGAGAACACTGAAGCTTTCTTT. Translation: CASRTSGENTEAFF. The full variable domain, with the rest looked up from reference TRBV2 and TRBJ1-1, is EPEVTQTPSHQVTQMGQEVILRCVPISNHLYFYWYRQILGQKVEFLVSFYNNEISEKSEIFDDQFSVERPDGSNFTLKIRSTKLEDSAMYFCASRTSGENTEAFFGQGTRLTVV.

The chain is built from TRBV30 and TRBJ2-4; TRBD1 matches 9 bases. CDR3 length: 15 amino acids. Trimming took 5 bases from V and 0 from J; bases not matched to a gene: 5. Looked up from germline, CDR1 is GTSNPN and CDR2 is SVGIG (reference sequence). This chain's CDR3 is CAWAGTGRAKNIQYF. In nucleotides, the CDR3 is TGTGCCTGGGCCGGGACAGGGCGAGCCAAAAACATTCAGTACTTC.

This chain connects TRBV28 to TRBJ2-7, with 7 bases identical to TRBD1. CDR3 length: 14 residues. Germline V gene data show CDR1 as MDHEN and CDR2 as SYDVKM. With 5 bases clipped from V and 2 bases from J, the junction kept 6 bases outside the gene matches. The chain's CDR3 is CASSTNRGPYEQYF. Here the CDR3 DNA reads TGTGCCAGCAGTACCAACAGGGGCCCCTACGAGCAGTACTTC.

About this clone: This CDR3 is also generated by other DNA sequences in the sample. This chain uses TRBV7-2 with TRBJ2-1; 10 bases match TRBD2. Trimming at V came to 5 bases and at J to 15 bases, leaving 4 bases not matched to a gene. The CDR3 runs to 11 residues. Germline CDR1 and CDR2: SGHTA and FQGNSA. CDR3 coding DNA: TGTGCCAGCAGCAGGACTAGCGGAACGTTCTTC. Encoded protein: CASSRTSGTFF. The whole variable domain, remainder taken from reference TRBV7-2 and TRBJ2-1, is GAGVSQSPSNKVTEKGKDVELRCDPISGHTALYWYRQSLGQGLEFLIYFQGNSAPDKSGLPSDRFSAERTGGSVSTLTIQRTQQEDSAVYLCASSRTSGTFFGPGTRLTVL.

The genes are TRBV19 and TRBJ2-3; the match to TRBD2 covers 11 bases. V lost 5 bases, J lost 1 base, and 2 bases stayed unmatched. Germline V gene sequence: CDR1 LNHDA, CDR2 SQIVND (reference sequence). The CDR3 has 15 amino acids. CDR3 in amino acids: CASSVSGGGTDTQYF. Here the CDR3 DNA reads TGTGCCAGTAGTGTTAGCGGGGGGGGCACAGATACGCAGTATTTT.

In its sample, this clone was seen once. This specimen includes other DNA sequences encoding the same CDR3. CDR3 nucleotide sequence: TGTGCCAGCAGTACCCCGGGGCAGGGGGGACGTTTAGGGACCCAGTACTTC. As protein: CASSTPGQGGRLGTQYF. This chain uses TRBV27 with TRBJ2-5, with D possibly TRBD1 on 7 matching bases. This CDR3 is 17 amino acids long. V was trimmed by 5 bases and J by 7 bases, leaving 26 bases between them. Germline loops: CDR1 MNHEY, CDR2 SMNVEV (reference sequence).